The 17 T cell receptor beta chains below all came from one sample that was sequenced in a study of blood T cell repertoires in COVID-19. The table came from immunoSEQ multiplex PCR; TCRdb's copy has only in-frame clones and leaves some out. The table lists 150,000 to 200,000 clones, less than 80% of them singletons. Sequences were obtained from peripheral blood. These receptors came from a man aged 45-60 years who had recovered from COVID-19.

The rearrangement uses TRBV6-2 or TRBV6-3 and TRBJ1-4; 8 positions agree with TRBD1. The V segment lost 6 bases and the J segment 7 bases; nucleotides outside the gene matches: 10. The CDR3 has 15 residues. Germline V gene data show CDR1 as MNHEY and CDR2 as SVGEGT. DNA of the CDR3: TGTGCCAGCAGCGTCGGCGGACAGGGATTTGAAAAACTGTTTTTT. Its translation: CASSVGGQGFEKLFF.

The V and J genes are TRBV27 and TRBJ2-7, with 10 bases fitting TRBD1. CDR1 MNHEY and CDR2 SMNVEV come from the germline V gene (reference sequence). The CDR3 sequence is 15 residues long. V shed 6 bases, J shed 5 bases, and the junction held 10 bases outside the gene matches. The CDR3 bases are TGTGCCAGCAGGGGGATTGGGACAGGGGAGAACGAGCAGTACTTC. Encoded protein: CASRGIGTGENEQYF.

This chain connects TRBV7-8 to TRBJ2-7; D could derive from TRBD1 or TRBD2 (5 bases each). Looked up from germline, CDR1 is SGHVS and CDR2 is FQNEAQ. V lost 5 bases and J lost 0, with 17 bases in between. The CDR3 consists of 16 residues. CDR3 coding DNA: TGTGCCAGCAGCCGGGGCCGGACTGTTAACTCCTACGAGCAGTACTTC. This codes for CASSRGRTVNSYEQYF. The full variable domain, in which reference TRBV7-8 and TRBJ2-7 provide the parts outside the CDR3, is GAGVSQSPRYKVAKRGQDVALRCDPISGHVSLFWYQQALGQGPEFLTYFQNEAQLDKSGLPSDRFFAERPEGSVSTLKIQRTQQEDSAVYLCASSRGRTVNSYEQYFGPGTRLTVT.

The table lists this clone with a few counts. This chain links TRBV7-9 with TRBJ1-2, with 10 bases lining up with TRBD1. The CDR3 is 17 amino acids. CDR1 SEHNR and CDR2 FQNEAQ come from the germline V gene (reference sequence). V was clipped by 5 bases and J by 5 bases; unmatched bases: 14. The CDR3 sequence is CASSPAGRDRGGYGYTF. As DNA, the CDR3 is TGTGCCAGCAGCCCTGCTGGCCGGGACAGGGGCGGGTATGGCTACACCTTC.

The gene calls are TRBV7-3 and TRBJ2-1, with TRBD2 identical over 13 bases. Losses at the gene ends were 4 bases for V and 0 bases for J; bases not matched to a gene: 6. The CDR3 length is 18 residues. Per germline, CDR1 SGHTA and CDR2 FQGTGA. This CDR3 is CASSSPTSGRFSYNEQFF. CDR3 in DNA: TGTGCCAGCAGCTCTCCGACTAGCGGGAGGTTCTCCTACAATGAGCAGTTCTTC.

CDR3 amino acids: CASSPHRANGYTF. The DNA of the CDR3 is TGTGCCAGCAGTCCCCACAGGGCTAATGGCTACACCTTC. The chain couples TRBV25-1 to TRBJ1-2; possible D gene TRBD1, 6 bases. Trimming removed 5 bases from V and 6 bases from J, with 13 bases in between. The CDR3 spans 13 residues. Germline CDR1 is MGHDK and CDR2 is SYGVNS.

The V call is TRBV21-1, the J call TRBJ1-2; the D call of TRBD1 is as the table states it, not checked on the DNA. TRBV21-1 is a known pseudogene. The CDR3 consists of 15 residues. CDR3 DNA: TGTGCCAGCACCCAGACCGAGGGGGCCATTTGGGGCTACACCTTC. Encoded protein: CASTQTEGAIWGYTF.

This clone was detected only once. The chain combines TRBV7-9 with TRBJ2-1; 9 bases agree with TRBD2. Germline CDR1 and CDR2: SEHNR and FQNEAQ (reference sequence). This CDR3 comprises 18 residues. With V trimmed by 0 bases and J by 7 bases, 13 bases remained unmatched. The CDR3 here is CASSLAGRVNSGRNEQFF. The DNA of the CDR3 is TGTGCCAGCAGCTTAGCGGGCAGGGTGAATAGCGGGAGAAATGAGCAGTTCTTC.

V gene TRBV7-2 combines with J gene TRBJ1-2; D gene ambiguous. CDR1 SGHTA and CDR2 FQGNSA come from the germline V gene. V was trimmed by 1 base and J by 4 bases, leaving 7 bases between them. CDR3 size: 13 residues. Here the CDR3 DNA reads TGTGCCAGCAGCTTAGACAGCTCCTATGGCTACACCTTC. This sequence encodes CASSLDSSYGYTF.

The chain joins TRBV12-3 or TRBV12-4 to TRBJ2-1; tentative D call: TRBD1 (6 bases). The CDR3 extends over 13 amino acids. Deletions cut 4 bases from V and 9 bases from J, with 13 bases between. The CDR3, as DNA: TGTGCCAGCAGTTGGGGACATTTGCCTGAGCAGTTCTTC. This sequence encodes CASSWGHLPEQFF.

V and J are TRBV19 and TRBJ1-3, with D maybe TRBD1 (5 bases). Germline V gene data show CDR1 as LNHDA and CDR2 as SQIVND (reference sequence). The CDR3 extends over 17 amino acids. Trimming left V 4 bases short and J 1 base short, with 17 bases between. In nucleotides, the CDR3 is TGTGCCAGTAGTACTTACCGGGACGGACTATCTGGAAACACCATATATTTT. It is translated as CASSTYRDGLSGNTIYF.

The genes are TRBV28 and TRBJ2-7; D unclear. Germline V gene data show CDR1 as MDHEN and CDR2 as SYDVKM. This CDR3 is 12 amino acids long. V was cut by 6 bases and J by 6 bases, with 12 bases left in between. This CDR3 reads CASRSGRGEQYF. In nucleotides, the CDR3 is TGTGCCAGCAGAAGTGGAAGAGGCGAGCAGTACTTC.

The J gene is TRBJ2-4, the V gene TRBV28; 7 bases agree with TRBD1. V dropped 5 bases and J dropped 3; count of bases not matched to a gene: 4. The CDR3 spans 14 residues. Germline CDR1 MDHEN, CDR2 SYDVKM. The CDR3, as DNA: TGTGCCAGCAGTGAGGGGGCGCACAAAAACATTCAGTACTTC. Translation: CASSEGAHKNIQYF.

The chain uses TRBV28 and TRBJ2-7; D perhaps matches TRBD1 (6 bases). Germline assignment: CDR1 MDHEN and CDR2 SYDVKM. The ends were cut back, 2 bases at V and 7 bases at J, with 12 bases in the middle. The CDR3 is made up of 13 amino acids. The CDR3 DNA follows: TGTGCCAGCAGTTTAAAACACAGGGCGGAGCAGTACTTC. This translates into CASSLKHRAEQYF.

The chain joins TRBV7-6 to TRBJ2-5, with D uncertain. The V end lost 0 bases, the J end lost 5 bases, and 4 bases lay between the germline ends. Germline-derived CDR1 and CDR2 are SGHVS and FNYEAQ. This CDR3 is built from 12 residues. CDR3 in amino acids: CASSLAFETQYF. As DNA, the CDR3 is TGTGCCAGCAGCTTAGCCTTTGAGACCCAGTACTTC.

The J gene is TRBJ2-3, the V gene TRBV19, with a weak D call TRBD2 (6 bases). V was trimmed by 5 bases and J by 2 bases, leaving 26 bases between them. This CDR3 contains 19 residues. Germline-derived CDR1 and CDR2 are LNHDA and SQIVND (reference sequence). Here the CDR3 DNA reads TGTGCCAGTAGTCCCTCAGGGACTGTGAGTCGACTTATCACAGATACGCAGTATTTT. It encodes CASSPSGTVSRLITDTQYF.

The chain is built from TRBV5-5 and TRBJ2-4; 9 bases map to TRBD1. Germline V gives CDR1 SGHKS, CDR2 YYEKEE (reference sequence). With 0 bases clipped from V and 7 bases from J, the junction kept 8 bases outside the gene matches. This CDR3 has 16 residues. The CDR3: CASSLGRQGGWNIQYF. DNA for the CDR3: TGTGCCAGCAGCTTGGGTAGACAGGGGGGCTGGAACATTCAGTACTTC.